This TCR beta chain was observed in a study of regulatory T cells in long-lasting Graves disease. The wider study: In persistent Graves' disease, antithyroid drugs had been taken for over 5 years and TSH receptor antibodies stayed positive. Study-wide findings and caveats: Between persistent patients, about 2,700 public clonotypes were shared, exceeding the approximately 990 shared between new patients.

Construction of the TCR beta libraries employed iRepertoire HTBI primers in conjunction with Arm-PCR of CDR3 regions. TCRdb processed the multiplex PCR reads anew with MiXCR; each CDR3 protein has one entry. The sample holds roughly 360,000 distinct CDR3 sequences; roughly 25% are singletons and the top ten take about 29%. Time point meaning: persistent/refractory GD, antithyroid drugs over 5 years with positive TRAb. Extracted RNA from PBMCs served as the source of the TCR library. Germline CDR1 and CDR2: DFQATT and SNEGSKA (reference sequence). Unmatched junction bases numbered 12, after V lost 0 bases and J lost 4 bases. The CDR3 is made up of 17 amino acids. With regard to this clonotype: Its antigen is unidentified.

Sequenced here: peripheral blood mononuclear cells (PBMCs), sampled when the disease was refractory, from a patient treated with antithyroid drugs. This receptor was taken from a woman between 40 and 50 years old with Graves disease. The chain combines TRBV20-1 with TRBJ2-3; 8 bases match TRBD1. For the CDR3, the DNA is TGCAGTGCTAGAGATGTTTTTCAGGGGGCCCAGGCAGATACGCAGTATTTT. Translation: CSARDVFQGAQADTQYF.